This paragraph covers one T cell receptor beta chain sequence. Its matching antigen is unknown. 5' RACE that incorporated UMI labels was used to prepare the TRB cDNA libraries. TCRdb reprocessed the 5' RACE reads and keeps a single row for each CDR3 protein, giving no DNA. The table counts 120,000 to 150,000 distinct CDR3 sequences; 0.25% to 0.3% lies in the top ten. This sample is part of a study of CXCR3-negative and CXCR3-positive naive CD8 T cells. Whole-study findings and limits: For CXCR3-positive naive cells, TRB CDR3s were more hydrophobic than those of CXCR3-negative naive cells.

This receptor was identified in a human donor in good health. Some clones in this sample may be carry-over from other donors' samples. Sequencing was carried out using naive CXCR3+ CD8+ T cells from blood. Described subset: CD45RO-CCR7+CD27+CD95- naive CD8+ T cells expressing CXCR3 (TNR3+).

The CDR3 region is CASSQGQGGYEQYF. The chain combines TRBV14 with TRBJ2-7; the TCRdb D gene call, TRBD2, has no DNA to confirm it. This CDR3 contains 14 residues. The germline CDR1 and CDR2 sequences are SGHDN and FVKESK. The entire variable domain, with the rest obtained from reference TRBV14 and TRBJ2-7, is as follows: EAGVTQFPSHSVIEKGQTVTLRCDPISGHDNLYWYRRVMGKEIKFLLHFVKESKQDESGMPNNRFLAERTGGTYSTLKVQPAELEDSGVYFCASSQGQGGYEQYFGPGTRLTVT.